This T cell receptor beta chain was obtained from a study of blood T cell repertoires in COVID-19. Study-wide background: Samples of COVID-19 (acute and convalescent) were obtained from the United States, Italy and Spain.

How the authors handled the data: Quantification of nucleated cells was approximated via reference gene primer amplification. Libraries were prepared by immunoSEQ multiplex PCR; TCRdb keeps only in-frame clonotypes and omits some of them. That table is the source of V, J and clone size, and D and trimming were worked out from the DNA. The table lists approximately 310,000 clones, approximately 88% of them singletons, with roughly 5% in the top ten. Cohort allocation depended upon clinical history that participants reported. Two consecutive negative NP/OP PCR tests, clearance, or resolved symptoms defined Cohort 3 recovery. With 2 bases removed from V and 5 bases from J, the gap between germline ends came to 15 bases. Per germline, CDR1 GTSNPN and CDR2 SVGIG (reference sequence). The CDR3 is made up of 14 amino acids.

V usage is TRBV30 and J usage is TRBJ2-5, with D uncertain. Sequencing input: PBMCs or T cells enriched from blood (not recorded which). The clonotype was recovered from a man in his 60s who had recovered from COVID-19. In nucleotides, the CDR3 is TGTGCCTGGAGTAGCTCGCTCGTCGCCGAGACCCAGTACTTC. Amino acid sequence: CAWSSSLVAETQYF.